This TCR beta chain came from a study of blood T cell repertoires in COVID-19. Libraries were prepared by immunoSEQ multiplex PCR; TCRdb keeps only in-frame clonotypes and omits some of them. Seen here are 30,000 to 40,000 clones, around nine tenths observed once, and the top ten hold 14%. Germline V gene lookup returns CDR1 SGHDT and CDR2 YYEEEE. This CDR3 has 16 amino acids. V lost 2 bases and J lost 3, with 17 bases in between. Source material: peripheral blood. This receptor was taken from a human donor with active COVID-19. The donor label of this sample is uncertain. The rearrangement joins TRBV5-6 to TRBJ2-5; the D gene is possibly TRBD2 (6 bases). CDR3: CASSLNPGVSKETQYF. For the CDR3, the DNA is TGTGCCAGCAGCTTAAACCCGGGGGTTTCCAAAGAGACCCAGTACTTC. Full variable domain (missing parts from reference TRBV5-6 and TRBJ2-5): DAGVTQSPTHLIKTRGQQVTLRCSPKSGHDTVSWYQQALGQGPQFIFQYYEEEERQRGNFPDRFSGHQFPNYSSELNVNALLLGDSALYLCASSLNPGVSKETQYFGPGTRLLVL.